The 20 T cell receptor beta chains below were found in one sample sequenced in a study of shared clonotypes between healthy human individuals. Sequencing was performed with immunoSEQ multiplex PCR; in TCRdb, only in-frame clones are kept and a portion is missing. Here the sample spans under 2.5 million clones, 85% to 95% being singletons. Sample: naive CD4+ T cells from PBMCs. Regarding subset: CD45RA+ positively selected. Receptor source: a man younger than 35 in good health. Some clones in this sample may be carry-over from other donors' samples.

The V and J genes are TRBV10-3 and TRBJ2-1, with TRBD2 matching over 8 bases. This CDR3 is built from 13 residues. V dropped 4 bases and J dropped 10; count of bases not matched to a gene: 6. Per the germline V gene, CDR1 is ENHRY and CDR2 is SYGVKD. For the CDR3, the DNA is TGTGCCATCAGTGGGGGCGGGAGGTCGGAGCAGTTCTTC. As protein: CAISGGGRSEQFF.

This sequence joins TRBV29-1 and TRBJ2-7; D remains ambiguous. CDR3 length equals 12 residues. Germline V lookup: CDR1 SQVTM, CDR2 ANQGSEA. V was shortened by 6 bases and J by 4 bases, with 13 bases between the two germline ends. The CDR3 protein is CSVQPGVYEQYF. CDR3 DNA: TGCAGCGTCCAACCTGGGGTTTACGAGCAGTACTTC.

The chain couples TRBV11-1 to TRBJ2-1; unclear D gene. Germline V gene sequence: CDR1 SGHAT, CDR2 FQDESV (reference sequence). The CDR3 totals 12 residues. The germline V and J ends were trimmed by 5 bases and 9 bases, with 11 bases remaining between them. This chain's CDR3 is CASSQPLGEQFF. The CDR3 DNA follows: TGTGCCAGCAGCCAGCCTCTGGGTGAGCAGTTCTTC.

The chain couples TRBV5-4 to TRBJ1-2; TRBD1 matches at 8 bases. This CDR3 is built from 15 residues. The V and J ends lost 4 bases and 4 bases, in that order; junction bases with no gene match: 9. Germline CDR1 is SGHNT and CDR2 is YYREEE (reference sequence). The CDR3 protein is CASSAGTGNSYGYTF. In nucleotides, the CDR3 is TGTGCCAGCAGCGCGGGGACAGGCAATTCCTATGGCTACACCTTC.

The CDR3 sequence is CASSRAGSYEQYF. The DNA for the CDR3 is TGTGCCAGCAGCAGGGCGGGGAGCTACGAGCAGTACTTC. The chain recombines TRBV7-2 with TRBJ2-5, with D maybe TRBD2 (6 bases). The J call is uncertain, as TRBJ2-7 better fits the DNA end. Germline V lookup: CDR1 SGHTA, CDR2 FQGNSA. There are 13 residues in the CDR3.

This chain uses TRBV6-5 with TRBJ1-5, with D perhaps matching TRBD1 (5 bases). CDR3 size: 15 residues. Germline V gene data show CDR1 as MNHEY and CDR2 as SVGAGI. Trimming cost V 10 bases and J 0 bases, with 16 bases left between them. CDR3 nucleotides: TGTGCCACCACCAGGGAGATTTATAGCAATCAGCCCCAGCATTTT. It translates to CATTREIYSNQPQHF.

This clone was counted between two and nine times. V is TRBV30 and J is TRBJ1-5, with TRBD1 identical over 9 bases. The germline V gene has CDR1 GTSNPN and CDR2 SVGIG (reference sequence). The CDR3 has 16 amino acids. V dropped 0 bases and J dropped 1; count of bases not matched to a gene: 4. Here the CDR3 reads CAWSVEGTGSNQPQHF. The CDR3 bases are TGTGCCTGGAGTGTAGAGGGGACAGGGAGCAATCAGCCCCAGCATTTT.

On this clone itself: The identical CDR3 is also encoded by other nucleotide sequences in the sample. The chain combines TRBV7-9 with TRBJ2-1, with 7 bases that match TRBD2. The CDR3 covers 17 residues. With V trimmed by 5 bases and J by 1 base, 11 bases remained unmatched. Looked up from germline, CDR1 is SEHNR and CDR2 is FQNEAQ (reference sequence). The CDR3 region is CASSPRGGGSSYNEQFF. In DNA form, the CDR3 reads TGTGCCAGCAGCCCGAGGGGTGGCGGGAGTTCCTACAATGAGCAGTTCTTC.

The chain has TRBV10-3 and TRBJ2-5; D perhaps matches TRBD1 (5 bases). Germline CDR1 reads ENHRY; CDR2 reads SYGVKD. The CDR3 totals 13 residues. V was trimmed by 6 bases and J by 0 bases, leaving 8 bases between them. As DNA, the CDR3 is TGTGCCATCAGCCGGACACACCAAGAGACCCAGTACTTC. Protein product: CAISRTHQETQYF.

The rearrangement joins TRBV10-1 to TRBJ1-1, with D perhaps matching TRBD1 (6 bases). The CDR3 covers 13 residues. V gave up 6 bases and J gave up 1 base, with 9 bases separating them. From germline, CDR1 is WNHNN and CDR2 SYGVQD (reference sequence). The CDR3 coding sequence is TGCGCCAGCAGAGGGACACAGAACACTGAAGCTTTCTTT. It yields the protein CASRGTQNTEAFF.

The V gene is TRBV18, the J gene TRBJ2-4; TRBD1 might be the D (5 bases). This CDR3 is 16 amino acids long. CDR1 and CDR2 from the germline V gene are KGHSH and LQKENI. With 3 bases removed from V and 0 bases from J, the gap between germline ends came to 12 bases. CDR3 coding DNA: TGTGCCAGCTCACCGGCGACAGCACTAGCCAAAAACATTCAGTACTTC. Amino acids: CASSPATALAKNIQYF.

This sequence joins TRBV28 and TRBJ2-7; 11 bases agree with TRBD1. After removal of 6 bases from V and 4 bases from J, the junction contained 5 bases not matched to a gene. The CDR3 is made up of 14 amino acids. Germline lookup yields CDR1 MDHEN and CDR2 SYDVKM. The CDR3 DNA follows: TGTGCCAGCAGAGTCGGGACAGGGGGTTACGAGCAGTACTTC. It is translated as CASRVGTGGYEQYF.

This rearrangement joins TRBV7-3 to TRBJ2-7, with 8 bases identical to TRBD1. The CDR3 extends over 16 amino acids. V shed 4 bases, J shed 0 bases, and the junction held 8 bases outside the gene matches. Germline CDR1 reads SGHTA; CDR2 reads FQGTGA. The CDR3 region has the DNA TGTGCCAGCAGCTCCCCGGGACAGGCCAACTCCTACGAGCAGTACTTC. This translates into CASSSPGQANSYEQYF.

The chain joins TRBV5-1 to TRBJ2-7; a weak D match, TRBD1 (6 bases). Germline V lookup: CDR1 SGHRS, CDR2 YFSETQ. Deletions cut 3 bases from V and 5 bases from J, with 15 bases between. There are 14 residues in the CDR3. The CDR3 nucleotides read TGCGCCAGCAGCTCGTCCTTAGGGGGTCACGAGCAGTACTTC. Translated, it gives CASSSSLGGHEQYF.

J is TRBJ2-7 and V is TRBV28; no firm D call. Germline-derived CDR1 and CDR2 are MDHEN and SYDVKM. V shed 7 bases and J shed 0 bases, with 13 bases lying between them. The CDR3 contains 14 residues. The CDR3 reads CASTTRQSSYEQYF. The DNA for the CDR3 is TGTGCCAGCACCACGCGGCAGAGCTCCTACGAGCAGTACTTC.

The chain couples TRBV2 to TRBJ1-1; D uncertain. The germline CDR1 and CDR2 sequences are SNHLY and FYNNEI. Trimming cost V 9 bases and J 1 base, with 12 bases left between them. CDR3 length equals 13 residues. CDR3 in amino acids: CASLQTRNTEAFF. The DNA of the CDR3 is TGTGCCAGTCTACAGACAAGGAACACTGAAGCTTTCTTT.

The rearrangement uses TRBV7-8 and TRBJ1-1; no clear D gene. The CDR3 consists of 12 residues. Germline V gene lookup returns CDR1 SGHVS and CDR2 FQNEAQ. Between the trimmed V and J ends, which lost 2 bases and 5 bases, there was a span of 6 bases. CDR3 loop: CASSLRETEAFF. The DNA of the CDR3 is TGTGCCAGCAGCTTAAGGGAGACTGAAGCTTTCTTT.

CDR3 amino acids: CASSIIQDNQPQHF. CDR3 DNA: TGTGCCAGTAGTATAATCCAGGATAATCAGCCCCAGCATTTT. The gene calls are TRBV19 and TRBJ1-5; D is uncertain. The CDR3 sequence is 14 residues long. Looked up from germline, CDR1 is LNHDA and CDR2 is SQIVND (reference sequence). The germline V and J ends were trimmed by 2 bases and 4 bases, with 9 bases remaining between them.

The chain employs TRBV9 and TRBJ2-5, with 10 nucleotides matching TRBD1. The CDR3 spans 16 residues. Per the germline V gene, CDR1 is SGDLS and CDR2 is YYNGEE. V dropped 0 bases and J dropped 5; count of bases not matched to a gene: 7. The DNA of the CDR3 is TGTGCCAGCAGCGTAGCTGGACAGGGGGGTCGCGAGACCCAGTACTTC. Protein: CASSVAGQGGRETQYF.

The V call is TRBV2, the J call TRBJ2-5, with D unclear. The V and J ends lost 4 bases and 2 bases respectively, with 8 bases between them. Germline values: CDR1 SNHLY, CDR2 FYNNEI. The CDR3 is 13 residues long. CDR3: CASSGDLQETQYF. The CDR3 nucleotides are TGTGCCAGCAGTGGAGACTTACAAGAGACCCAGTACTTC.